This TCR beta chain was found in a study of T cell responses to AZD1222 COVID-19 vaccine. General observations from the study: Elevations in Spike-specific TCR breadth and depth followed administration of two AZD1222 doses. Among the donors, most were white British and more were female, and clonal diversity was possibly underestimated. Regions left unmutated in variants are reportedly the target of nearly half of spike-specific TCRs.

As for this clone: The antigen remains undetermined.

The assay was immunoSEQ multiplex PCR, and TCRdb's table has in-frame clones only and misses some. The top ten hold over 5% of the sample, which has tens of thousands of clones, 75% to 85% seen once. V dropped 2 bases and J dropped 0; count of bases not matched to a gene: 9. CDR1 is SQVTM and CDR2 is ANQGSEA in the germline V gene. This CDR3 region has 16 residues. The chain links TRBV29-1 to TRBJ2-5; 7 nucleotides match TRBD2. The starting material was peripheral blood, obtained on day 0 of AZD1222 vaccination. The TCR comes from an adult in good health. The CDR3 protein is CSVELSGLPDQETQYF. The CDR3 DNA sequence: TGCAGCGTTGAACTATCGGGACTACCTGACCAAGAGACCCAGTACTTC. The variable domain in full, completed from reference TRBV29-1 and TRBJ2-5, reads SAVISQKPSRDICQRGTSLTIQCQVDSQVTMMFWYRQQPGQSLTLIATANQGSEATYESGFVIDKFPISRPNLTFSTLTVSNMSPEDSSIYLCSVELSGLPDQETQYFGPGTRLLVL.